The 10 T cell receptor beta chains reported below all come from one sample, sequenced in a study of blood T cell repertoires in COVID-19. Sequencing used immunoSEQ multiplex PCR; TCRdb keeps in-frame clones, though not all of them. The profile shows over 65,000 clones, roughly 81% of them singletons. Material: peripheral blood. Source of these receptors: a human donor in a cohort sampled during active COVID-19.

The chain links TRBV7-9 to TRBJ2-1; D possibly corresponds to TRBD2 (6 bases). Trimming stripped 6 bases from V and 2 bases from J, with 17 bases between. From germline, CDR1 is SEHNR and CDR2 FQNEAQ (reference sequence). This CDR3 has 16 amino acids. DNA for the CDR3: TGTGCCAGCAGTCGTTATACTAGCCCCGCCTACAATGAGCAGTTCTTC. It codes for CASSRYTSPAYNEQFF.

The CDR3 DNA reads TGTGCCAGAAGCTTACGGACTAGCGGGAGTAACACCGGGGAGCTGTTTTTT. This encodes CARSLRTSGSNTGELFF. The V and J genes are TRBV5-3 and TRBJ2-2, with 13 bases lining up with TRBD2. TRBV5-3 counts as an open reading frame of uncertain function. The V and J ends lost 2 bases and 2 bases, in that order; junction bases with no gene match: 3. The CDR3 has 17 amino acids.

This clone was found once. The CDR3 loop reads CASRSRTEPSHGYTF. The CDR3 DNA follows: TGTGCCAGCAGATCCCGGACAGAACCCAGCCATGGCTACACCTTC. V is TRBV6-5 and J is TRBJ1-2; possibly TRBD1 for D (6 bases). CDR1 and CDR2 (germline): MNHEY, SVGAGI. V dropped 6 bases and J dropped 6 bases, with 20 bases sitting between them. CDR3 length equals 15 residues.

The V and J genes are TRBV28 and TRBJ2-3; 7 bases map to TRBD2. J was trimmed by 2 bases and V by 5 bases; bases with no gene match: 13. CDR1 is MDHEN, CDR2 SYDVKM, per germline. The CDR3 consists of 17 residues. In DNA, the CDR3 is TGTGCCAGCAGTCAGAGGATACTAGCGCGCGACACAGATACGCAGTATTTT. Its protein product is CASSQRILARDTDTQYF.

This clone was recorded once. This chain uses TRBV29-1 with TRBJ2-7; 8 bases are shared with TRBD1. CDR1 is SQVTM and CDR2 is ANQGSEA in the germline V gene. The trim removed 6 bases at V and 2 bases at J, leaving 6 bases unmatched. This CDR3 has 13 residues. The CDR3: CSVMTGATYEQYF. CDR3 in DNA: TGCAGCGTCATGACAGGGGCCACCTACGAGCAGTACTTC.

V usage is TRBV5-1 and J usage is TRBJ2-7, with 12 bases matching TRBD2. The germline gives CDR1 SGHRS, CDR2 YFSETQ. V trimming: 0 bases; J trimming: 2 bases; junction bases outside the gene matches: 6. The CDR3 loop spans 17 amino acids. CDR3 sequence reads: CASSLGLAGGPPYEQYF. In DNA form, the CDR3 reads TGCGCCAGCAGCTTGGGGCTAGCGGGAGGGCCACCCTACGAGCAGTACTTC.

V usage is TRBV2 and J usage is TRBJ2-1, with TRBD2 matching 8 bases. J gave up 3 bases and V 2 bases, and 6 bases lay outside the gene matches. Germline V CDR1 and CDR2: SNHLY, FYNNEI. The CDR3 covers 16 residues. CDR3 protein: CASSESASGYYNEQFF. The CDR3 DNA follows: TGTGCCAGCAGTGAATCGGCTAGCGGGTACTACAATGAGCAGTTCTTC.

The V call is TRBV30, the J call TRBJ2-7; weak D call: TRBD2 (5 bases). Germline V gene lookup returns CDR1 GTSNPN and CDR2 SVGIG (reference sequence). The CDR3 length is 14 residues. V shed 0 bases and J shed 3 bases, with 12 bases lying between them. The CDR3 spells CAWSVSVGSYEQYF. CDR3 coding DNA: TGTGCCTGGAGTGTATCAGTGGGGAGCTACGAGCAGTACTTC. The full variable domain, its missing parts supplied by reference TRBV30 and TRBJ2-7, is SQTIHQWPATLVQPVGSPLSLECTVEGTSNPNLYWYRQAAGRGLQLLFYSVGIGQISSEVPQNLSASRPQDRQFILSSKKLLLSDSGFYLCAWSVSVGSYEQYFGPGTRLTVT.

This clone was found a few times. This CDR3 reads CASSGAQGRTGELFF. In nucleotides, the CDR3 is TGTGCCAGCAGCGGGGCCCAGGGGCGGACCGGGGAGCTGTTTTTT. The chain combines TRBV9 with TRBJ2-2; TRBD1 is a possible D gene (6 bases). The ends were cut back, 3 bases at V and 5 bases at J, with 14 bases in the middle. From germline, CDR1 is SGDLS and CDR2 YYNGEE. The CDR3 runs to 15 residues.

This chain links TRBV18 with TRBJ2-5; the D is unclear. The CDR3 runs 12 residues. Germline V gene lookup returns CDR1 KGHSH and CDR2 LQKENI. Deletions cut 3 bases from V and 5 bases from J, with 7 bases between. This CDR3 reads CASSPVRETQYF. The CDR3 region has the DNA TGTGCCAGCTCACCGGTTCGGGAGACCCAGTACTTC.